The 14 T cell receptor beta chains below all came from one sample that was sequenced in a study of blood T cell repertoires in COVID-19. Profiled with immunoSEQ multiplex PCR; TCRdb holds only in-frame clones, not every one. The repertoire consists of some 75,000 clones, with over 75% occurring once and the leading ten covering roughly 2.7%. Source material: peripheral blood. These receptors all stem from a man in his 70s with active or convalescent COVID-19.

The V call is TRBV3-1 (or the pseudogene TRBV3-2), the J call TRBJ1-1, with D perhaps matching TRBD1 (5 bases). Germline lookup yields CDR1 LGHDT and CDR2 YNNKEL (reference sequence). The CDR3 length is 15 residues. Between the trimmed V and J ends, which lost 2 bases and 7 bases, there was a span of 17 bases. The CDR3 loop is CASSQHGGRRVEAFF. In DNA, the CDR3 is TGTGCCAGCAGCCAACATGGGGGGAGGAGGGTTGAAGCTTTCTTT.

This sequence joins TRBV5-6 and TRBJ2-3, with a weak D call TRBD2 (6 bases). Per germline, CDR1 SGHDT and CDR2 YYEEEE. The CDR3 runs 15 residues. V was clipped by 3 bases and J by 4 bases, with 15 bases between them. CDR3 protein: CASSWGGPGADTQYF. The CDR3 DNA follows: TGTGCCAGCAGCTGGGGCGGTCCGGGGGCAGATACGCAGTATTTT.

The genes are TRBV7-7 and TRBJ2-5, with D perhaps matching TRBD1 (6 bases). Germline-derived CDR1 and CDR2 are SSHAT and FNYEAQ (reference sequence). The CDR3 runs to 14 residues. Deletions cut 4 bases from V and 4 bases from J, with 13 bases between. The CDR3 region has the DNA TGTGCCAGCAGCTCCTCCCGAGGGGGAGAGACCCAGTACTTC. Encoded protein: CASSSSRGGETQYF.

The gene calls are TRBV3-1 (or the pseudogene TRBV3-2) and TRBJ2-5; D is undetermined. Per germline, CDR1 LGHDT and CDR2 YNNKEL (reference sequence). The V end lost 6 bases, the J end lost 5 bases, and 13 bases lay between the germline ends. The CDR3 runs to 13 residues. The CDR3 here is CASSPGYGETQYF. The CDR3 DNA reads as TGTGCCAGCAGTCCCGGGTATGGGGAGACCCAGTACTTC.

V gene TRBV28 combines with J gene TRBJ2-1; 9 bases agree with TRBD2. V lost 7 bases and J lost 7; bases outside the gene matches: 11. Germline CDR1 reads MDHEN; CDR2 reads SYDVKM. The CDR3 sequence is 15 residues long. In DNA form, the CDR3 reads TGTGCCAGCACGTCCCCTGGGACTAGCTTTAATGAGCAGTTCTTC. Its protein product is CASTSPGTSFNEQFF.

V is TRBV10-3 and J is TRBJ1-3; TRBD1 matches 7 bases. Per germline, CDR1 ENHRY and CDR2 SYGVKD. Trimming took 2 bases from V and 0 from J; bases not matched to a gene: 1. The CDR3 loop spans 15 amino acids. DNA of the CDR3: TGTGCCATCAGTGAGGACAGGGACTCTGGAAACACCATATATTTT. It translates to CAISEDRDSGNTIYF.

The chain couples TRBV19 to TRBJ2-1; a possible D gene is TRBD1 (6 bases). CDR3 length: 14 amino acids. Looked up from germline, CDR1 is LNHDA and CDR2 is SQIVND (reference sequence). The V end lost 1 base, the J end lost 7 bases, and 11 bases lay between the germline ends. The CDR3 protein is CASSIGRGRNEQFF. CDR3 bases: TGTGCCAGTAGTATAGGCAGGGGTCGTAATGAGCAGTTCTTC.

The V call is TRBV30, the J call TRBJ1-3; possible D gene TRBD1, 6 bases. Germline loops: CDR1 GTSNPN, CDR2 SVGIG (reference sequence). Deletions cut 4 bases from V and 2 bases from J, with 12 bases between. The CDR3 sequence is 14 residues long. The chain's CDR3 is CAWTGGTPGNTIYF. The CDR3 bases are TGTGCCTGGACGGGGGGGACACCTGGAAACACCATATATTTT.

The chain links TRBV6-5 to TRBJ1-5, with D possibly being TRBD1 (6 bases). The germline CDR1 and CDR2 sequences are MNHEY and SVGAGI. V gave up 7 bases and J gave up 5 bases, with 12 bases separating them. CDR3 length: 13 amino acids. DNA for the CDR3: TGTGCCAGCAACCCCGGACAGCATCAGCCCCAGCATTTT. Translated: CASNPGQHQPQHF.

The chain couples TRBV14 to TRBJ1-1; D possibly corresponds to TRBD1 (5 bases). Germline assignment: CDR1 SGHDN and CDR2 FVKESK. There are 15 residues in the CDR3. The germline V and J ends were trimmed by 0 bases and 4 bases, with 12 bases remaining between them. The CDR3 is CASSQDRPGPTEAFF. The CDR3 DNA sequence: TGTGCCAGCAGCCAAGATAGGCCAGGGCCCACTGAAGCTTTCTTT.

This chain uses TRBV19 with TRBJ2-5; 7 bases map to TRBD1. CDR1 is LNHDA and CDR2 is SQIVND in the germline V gene (reference sequence). The junction had 9 bases not matched to a gene; V was cut back by 4 bases and J by 4 bases. CDR3 length: 15 amino acids. The CDR3 bases are TGTGCCAGTAGTACGGGCAGGGGGAGTGGAGAGACCCAGTACTTC. Amino acid sequence: CASSTGRGSGETQYF.

This chain joins TRBV7-8 and TRBJ1-1, with 7 bases aligning to TRBD1. Trimming took 5 bases from V and 1 from J; bases not matched to a gene: 10. Germline V lookup: CDR1 SGHVS, CDR2 FQNEAQ. The CDR3 has 16 amino acids. The CDR3 loop reads CASSPWTGWKNTEAFF. In nucleotides, the CDR3 is TGTGCCAGCAGCCCATGGACAGGTTGGAAGAACACTGAAGCTTTCTTT.

The J gene is TRBJ2-5, the V gene TRBV3-1 (or the pseudogene TRBV3-2), with 7 nucleotides matching TRBD2. J was trimmed by 8 bases and V by 1 base; bases with no gene match: 10. The V gene's germline CDR1 is LGHDT and CDR2 YNNKEL (reference sequence). CDR3 length equals 15 residues. The CDR3 region is CASSQASGAPETQYF. CDR3 sequence (DNA): TGTGCCAGCAGCCAAGCAAGCGGGGCCCCGGAAACCCAGTACTTC.

The CDR3 reads CASRPGQNNEKLFF. In nucleotides, the CDR3 is TGTGCCAGTAGACCGGGACAGAACAATGAAAAACTGTTTTTT. The J gene is TRBJ1-4, the V gene TRBV19; 7 bases fit TRBD1. Germline CDR1 LNHDA, CDR2 SQIVND (reference sequence). The junction had 6 bases not matched to a gene; V was cut back by 6 bases and J by 5 bases. CDR3 length equals 14 residues.